Described below is a single TCR beta chain sequence and its context. J lost 2 bases, V lost 6 bases, and 8 bases had no gene match. This CDR3 spans 15 amino acids. CDR1 and CDR2 (germline): MNHEY, SMNVEV (reference sequence). The data were obtained in a study of OX40 agonist ivuxolimab in advanced cancers. At the level of the study: The mean age was roughly 60 years, ranging from roughly 23 to 79, with around four fifths of participants male. Under the entry rules, prior anti-PD-1, anti-PD-L1 or anti-CTLA-4 therapy was allowed, and approximately 36% had some.

Sequencing used immunoSEQ multiplex PCR; TCRdb keeps in-frame clones, though not all of them. The data show some 80,000 clones, 90% to 95% seen once. The chain links TRBV27 to TRBJ2-3; 7 nucleotides align to TRBD2. This clonotype was sampled from an adult with an advanced solid tumor such as melanoma, head and neck, liver or kidney cancer. This material consisted of CD4+ or CD8+ T cells sorted from blood, taken in a trial of the OX40 agonist ivuxolimab. The CDR3 DNA reads TGTGCCAGCAGCGGGCGGGAGAGTCTCACAGATACGCAGTATTTT. Amino acid sequence: CASSGRESLTDTQYF.